The 6 T cell receptor beta chains presented below share a single source sample, sequenced in a study of graft-versus-host responses after intestinal transplantation. The table came from immunoSEQ multiplex PCR; TCRdb's copy has only in-frame clones and leaves some out. The table has roughly 110,000 clones, more than 90% seen once. Their cognate antigens are unknown. Material: unstimulated CD4+ T cells sorted from spleen or lymph node cells, obtained before transplant. These TCRs come from a human donor who was the organ donor for an intestinal transplant.

The rearrangement links TRBV6-6 to TRBJ1-1; a possible D gene is TRBD1 (6 bases). The CDR3 covers 14 residues. The V end lost 2 bases, the J end lost 1 base, and 8 bases lay between the germline ends. The germline V gene has CDR1 MNHNY and CDR2 SVGAGI (reference sequence). In DNA, the CDR3 is TGTGCCAGCAGTTACGACAGGAAGAACACTGAAGCTTTCTTT. Translated: CASSYDRKNTEAFF.

The chain recombines TRBV18 with TRBJ2-1, with D possibly TRBD2 on 5 matching bases. This CDR3 has 14 residues. The V end lost 2 bases, the J end lost 5 bases, and 10 bases lay between the germline ends. Germline assignment: CDR1 KGHSH and CDR2 LQKENI. The CDR3 region has the DNA TGTGCCAGCTCACCATCGGAGGCTAACAATGAGCAGTTCTTC. Translation gives CASSPSEANNEQFF.

This clone came up a few times. The rearrangement joins TRBV7-2 to TRBJ1-4; D is possibly TRBD1 (5 bases). V was clipped by 1 base and J by 10 bases, with 7 bases between them. The CDR3 extends over 12 amino acids. Looked up from germline, CDR1 is SGHTA and CDR2 is FQGNSA. CDR3 DNA: TGTGCCAGCAGCTTAGTCGGGGGAAAACTGTTTTTT. It is translated as CASSLVGGKLFF. The variable domain in full, completed from reference TRBV7-2 and TRBJ1-4, reads GAGVSQSPSNKVTEKGKDVELRCDPISGHTALYWYRQSLGQGLEFLIYFQGNSAPDKSGLPSDRFSAERTGGSVSTLTIQRTQQEDSAVYLCASSLVGGKLFFGSGTQLSVL.

This clone is a singleton in its sample. The rearrangement links TRBV10-1 to TRBJ2-3; 12 bases line up with TRBD2. Germline V gene sequence: CDR1 WNHNN, CDR2 SYGVQD (reference sequence). The V segment lost 6 bases and the J segment 4 bases; nucleotides outside the gene matches: 8. This CDR3 region has 16 residues. CDR3 nucleotides: TGCGCCAGCAGCGAGACGGGACTAGCGGGCCCAGATACGCAGTATTTT. Protein product: CASSETGLAGPDTQYF.

The rearrangement joins TRBV6-5 to TRBJ2-5; no firm D call. V gave up 5 bases and J gave up 4 bases, with 8 bases separating them. Per germline, CDR1 MNHEY and CDR2 SVGAGI. The CDR3 length is 12 residues. The CDR3 spells CASSVRGETQYF. The CDR3 region has the DNA TGTGCCAGCAGTGTCAGAGGAGAGACCCAGTACTTC.

The rearrangement uses TRBV2 and TRBJ1-4; possibly TRBD1 for D (6 bases). CDR1 is SNHLY, CDR2 FYNNEI, per germline. The CDR3 extends over 15 amino acids. The germline V and J ends were trimmed by 6 bases and 6 bases, with 17 bases remaining between them. Here the CDR3 reads CASSGIRGLDEKLFF. The CDR3 region has the DNA TGTGCCAGCAGCGGGATCCGGGGGCTTGATGAAAAACTGTTTTTT. Complete variable domain (other parts from reference TRBV2 and TRBJ1-4): EPEVTQTPSHQVTQMGQEVILRCVPISNHLYFYWYRQILGQKVEFLVSFYNNEISEKSEIFDDQFSVERPDGSNFTLKIRSTKLEDSAMYFCASSGIRGLDEKLFFGSGTQLSVL.